This T cell receptor beta chain stems from a study of blood T cell repertoires in COVID-19. For the study at large: The samples span acute and convalescent COVID-19 from the United States, Italy and Spain. From T cells, B-cell-depleted T cells, or PBMCs came the material, which was cDNA or gDNA.

Symptom resolution, clearance, or two negative PCRs marked the recovered donors of Cohort 3. The length of the CDR3 is 13 residues. Trimming took 3 bases from V and 0 from J, leaving 5 bases between them. Germline loops: CDR1 MNHEY, CDR2 SMNVEV (reference sequence). Authors' processing steps: Amplification with reference gene primers provided the estimates of nucleated cell counts. Produced via immunoSEQ multiplex PCR; TCRdb's table is partial and in-frame only. For V, J and clone size, that table is used; D and trimming come from the DNA. The sample contains 250,000 to 300,000 clones, around 92% of which appear only once.

This sequence originates from an older woman who had recovered from COVID-19. The rearrangement links TRBV27 to TRBJ1-1, with no clear D. Material: PBMCs or T cells enriched from blood (not recorded which). The CDR3 nucleotides read TGTGCCAGCAGTTTTCGTTTGAACACTGAAGCTTTCTTT. Protein product: CASSFRLNTEAFF.